What follows is one T cell receptor (beta chain) and its context. The antigen remains unidentified. The junction does not match germline at one end; this may be a read error. This sample was included in a study of T cell repertoires in cytomegalovirus infection. At the level of the study: Public TCR beta signature analysis indicated the presence of both CMV infection and matching HLA type.

This CDR3 spans 14 amino acids. CDR1 MRHNA and CDR2 SNTAGT come from the germline V gene. Findings of the study overall: HLA-C-restricted CMV-specific TCR beta clonotypes were dominant in the ex vivo response. Cumulative frequency (of public TCR beta family members) identified carriers of CMV plus the relevant HLA.

Each CDR3 protein gets one entry after TCRdb re-called the reads with MiXCR. The table includes 680,000 or so distinct CDR3 sequences, under 40% detected once. The sample comprised PBMCs. The chain recombines TRBV6-4 with TRBJ2-3; 7 bases are a match to TRBD1. The source is a human donor in good health (CMV status not recorded). Some clones in this sample may be carry-over from other donors' samples. CDR3 sequence reads: CASRDGDSTYTQYF. Written as DNA, the CDR3 is TGTGCCAGCAGGGACGGGGACAGTACATATACTCAGTATTTT.